This TCR beta chain was sequenced for a study of cytomegalovirus exposure and HLA in healthy donors. Points from the study as a whole: Associated with cytomegalovirus, according to the listing, were 150 to 200 TCR beta chains. Subsequent analysis of the approximately 120 validation repertoires found a tendency for first-cohort TCR clusters to co-occur. Three chains linked to CMV were shown in vitro to be specific for CMV antigens.

Method: immunoSEQ multiplex PCR; TCRdb's copy keeps in-frame clones and lacks some. The table has about 220,000 clones, about 90% seen once. Worth noting for this clone: Its specificity is not known.

Germline CDR1 is MNHNS and CDR2 is SASEGT. V lost 3 bases and J lost 5, with 17 bases in between. CDR3 length equals 16 residues. V and J are TRBV6-1 and TRBJ1-5; no clear D gene. What was sequenced was PBMCs. The receptor was isolated from a woman aged 18-29 years in good health and CMV-seronegative. CDR3 sequence: CASSDQRRGRDQPQHF. CDR3 DNA: TGTGCCAGCAGTGACCAGCGACGAGGGAGGGATCAGCCCCAGCATTTT.